Here is one TCR beta chain with its context. Its antigen is still unknown. No much larger clonotype is one base removed from it; base qualities were not supplied. This sample was included in a study of memory CD4+ T cells and cytomegalovirus serostatus (dated by TCRdb to about 2019). Turning to the overall study: A total of some 33 healthy Belgian adults, of whom 9 were CMV seropositive and 24 were CMV seronegative, were included in the cohort. To replicate a published TCR-based CMV serostatus classifier, the researchers sequenced the CD4+ memory TCRbeta repertoires of a Belgian cohort whose cytomegalovirus serostatus was known. The paper's findings and limits, for the study overall: Of more than 150 previously reported CMV-associated TCRbeta sequences, about 62 appeared in the CD4+ memory repertoires, each in one to five individuals. The results were interpreted as suggesting that the CMV-associated TCR signature is mostly present in the CD4+ memory repertoire. CMV serostatus prediction reached a median bootstrapped AUC of about 0.94 with the original framework and just under 0.93 with a US-trained random forest. A median bootstrapped AUC of around 0.94 with a 95% CI of 0.76-1.00 was achieved on the Belgian cohort by the original-framework classifier. Only CD4+CD45RO+ memory cells were sequenced, in contrast to the original study, which included naive and memory CD4+ and CD8+ populations.

CDR1 and CDR2 were assigned from the germline V gene as KGHSH and LQKENI. The CDR3, cysteine through phenylalanine, is 14 amino acids long. The kept DNA is CDR3 alone, 42 bases in frame from the first base. Deletion took 0 bases off V and 8 bases off J, with a span of 13 bases between the germline ends. Single viable CD3+CD4+CD8-CD45RO+ cells were sorted as memory CD4+ T cells on a FACSAria II. CMV serostatus was assessed using a Roche Elecsys assay, by which serum IgG against CMV pp150, pp28, p38 and p52 was detected. Following thawing, total CD4+ T cells were enriched through positive selection using CD4 magnetic microbeads. Samples originated from another study that specifically interrogated the CD4+ T cell memory repertoire. Following standard operating procedures, peripheral blood mononuclear cells were isolated and cryopreserved, while serum was kept at -80 degrees C. Staining used CD3-PerCP (BW264/56), CD4-APC (RPA-T4), CD45RO-PE (UCHT1) and CD8-Pacific Orange (3B5) antibodies, with Sytox blue excluding non-viable cells.

Genomic DNA was extracted from sorted cells with the Quick-DNA Microprep Kit. TCRbeta DNA was amplified with the immunoSEQ hsTCRbeta kit following the manufacturer's protocol. TCRbeta libraries were sequenced on an Illumina MiSeq instrument. The published analysis was carried out like this. Removing out-of-frame sequences left 2 million to 2.5 million distinct TCRbeta sequences, an average of around 67,000 per individual. Each individual was scored by the count of around 160 previously reported CMV-associated TCRbeta sequences and the total productive distinct TCRbeta count. A beta-binomial model was reimplemented in Python, and scikit-learn random forests with default parameters were trained on US cohort data. Classifier performance on the Belgian cohort was reported as the median AUC with percentile confidence intervals calculated over 10,000 bootstrap iterations. TCRdb holds this immuneACCESS table with in-frame rearrangements only. Some clones are missing; in checked studies, unresolved V genes explain under half, and the rest has no known cause. V, J and clone size derive from that table, while D and trimming were established from the DNA sequence. The sample records 84,000 or so clones, less than 90% of which are singletons. The ten largest clonotypes hold roughly 0.8% of the sample.

Sample: memory CD4+ T cells from blood. The V and J segments used are TRBV18 and TRBJ1-1; no D gene call is confident. The TCR comes from an adult in good health and CMV-seronegative. The nucleotide sequence reads TGTGCCAGCTCACCACCGTTCGCAACACTCGAAGCTTTCTTT. It encodes CASSPPFATLEAFF. The reference TRBV18 and TRBJ1-1 proteins fill in what lies around the CDR3, so the full variable domain reads NAGVMQNPRHLVRRRGQEARLRCSPMKGHSHVYWYRQLPEEGLKFMVYLQKENIIDESGMPKERFSAEFPKEGPSILRIQQVVRGDSAAYFCASSPPFATLEAFFGQGTRLTVV.